Shown below are 27 T cell receptor beta chains from a single sample sequenced in a study of tumor-infiltrating lymphocytes in primary liver carcinoma. With a constant-region primer, TCR beta cDNA was made from approximately 450 ng of total RNA. ARM-PCR was slightly modified, and three nested multiplex PCR rounds with it gave rise to the TCR beta libraries. The opening two PCR rounds, approximately 10 cycles each, paired TRBV1-TRBV30 forward primers with a C-beta reverse primer. MiXCR was run by TCRdb on the multiplex PCR reads, yielding one entry per CDR3 protein. This sample yields 100,000 or so distinct CDR3 sequences, of which around three quarters are seen a single time; approximately 10% belongs to the top ten. Bulk tissue was left unsorted, and RNA and DNA were co-extracted from about 20-30 mg of it. The sample consisted of liver tumor tissue from sampling region 5. The sample's subset: tumor region T5, tumor centre. These receptors were collected from a woman aged 55-69 years with primary liver carcinoma and hepatitis B virus infection.

A word on this clonotype: At one boundary the junction diverges from the germline segment, which might be a read error. The chain links TRBV6-5 to TRBJ1-1; 9 nucleotides align to TRBD1. The germline CDR1 and CDR2 sequences are MNHEY and SVGAGI. The CDR3 covers 14 residues. The CDR3 reads CASSSTGGFAEASF. The CDR3 bases are TGTGCTAGCAGTTCCACAGGGGGCTTTGCTGAAGCTTCCTTT.

Regarding this clonotype: Compared with germline, one end of the junction differs, possibly owing to a read error. V gene TRBV12-3 or TRBV12-4 combines with J gene TRBJ2-2, with D maybe TRBD2 (6 bases). This CDR3 contains 14 residues. The chain's CDR3 is CASSPGLTARELFF. The CDR3 coding sequence is TGTGCTAGCAGCCCGGGACTCACTGCCAGGGAGCTGTTTTTT.

Turning to this clonotype: The conserved final phenylalanine or tryptophan is absent from the CDR3, which likely points to a read error. The CDR3 DNA follows: TGTGCCAGCCGTATGGGGACGAAGAGGAACACTGAAGCTTTCATT. This gives the protein CASRMGTKRNTEAFI. V is TRBV12-3 or TRBV12-4 and J is TRBJ1-1, with D possibly matching TRBD1 (5 bases). The length of the CDR3 is 15 residues. The V gene lost 8 bases and the J gene lost 1 base, with 17 bases spanning the gap.

This clonotype was seen at least ten times. V gene TRBV7-8 combines with J gene TRBJ2-3; 9 bases fit TRBD1. After removal of 0 bases from V and 0 bases from J, the junction contained 1 base not matched to a gene. Germline values: CDR1 SGHVS, CDR2 FQNEAQ. CDR3 length equals 16 residues. CDR3 residues: CASSLAGTGSTDTQYF. The CDR3 DNA is TGTGCCAGCAGCTTAGCTGGGACAGGGAGCACAGATACGCAGTATTTT.

This clonotype was picked up a small number of times. A much larger clone lies one base from this, so it may be a read error. The conserved closing phenylalanine or tryptophan is absent in this CDR3, likely reflecting a read error. The V and J genes are TRBV2 and TRBJ2-7, with D perhaps TRBD1 (6 bases). The length of the CDR3 is 14 residues. Per germline, CDR1 SNHLY and CDR2 FYNNEI. V was pared by 7 bases and J by 9 bases, with 22 bases between. The CDR3 sequence: CASTPPGATHGQYL. In DNA, the CDR3 is TGTGCCAGCACCCCCCCAGGGGCGACTCACGGGCAGTACCTC.

On this clonotype itself: This may be a read error, as it is one base from a much larger clone. The V call is TRBV28, the J call TRBJ1-5; no clear D. This CDR3 comprises 16 residues. Germline V gene lookup returns CDR1 MDHEN and CDR2 SYDVKM. The CDR3 sequence is CASSLRSFEGNQPRHF. The CDR3 DNA follows: TGTGCCAGCAGTTTAAGAAGTTTTGAAGGCAATCAGCCCCGGCATTTT. Full variable domain (remainder filled in from reference TRBV28 and TRBJ1-5): DVKVTQSSRYLVKRTGEKVFLECVQDMDHENMFWYRQDPGLGLRLIYFSYDVKMKEKGDIPEGYSVSREKKERFSLILESASTNQTSMYLCASSLRSFEGNQPRHFGDGTRLSIL.

This clonotype was counted once. Sequence at one end of the junction differs from germline and may be a read error. The rearrangement uses TRBV29-1 and TRBJ2-4, with D perhaps being TRBD1 or TRBD2 (6 bases each). The germline CDR1 and CDR2 sequences are SQVTM and ANQGSEA. The CDR3 length is 13 residues. The CDR3 coding sequence is TGCAGTTATGGGGACGGGGGCAAAAGCATTCAGTACTTC. Translating it yields CSYGDGGKSIQYF.

As regards this clonotype: This clone may be a read error of a much larger clone one base away. The J gene is TRBJ2-2, the V gene TRBV28; D not resolved. Trimming removed 7 bases at V and 5 bases at J, with 8 bases between. Germline CDR1 is MDHEN and CDR2 is SYDVKM. The CDR3 loop spans 12 amino acids. This chain's CDR3 is CASTRPTGELFF. As DNA, the CDR3 is TGTGCCAGCACTCGGCCAACCGGGGAGCTGTTTTTT.

This chain connects TRBV19 to TRBJ2-1, with D perhaps TRBD2 (6 bases). The ends were cut back, 4 bases at V and 6 bases at J, with 22 bases in the middle. The CDR3 is made up of 17 amino acids. Germline V gene lookup returns CDR1 LNHDA and CDR2 SQIVND (reference sequence). CDR3 coding DNA: TGTGCCAGTAGTACGAGAGCCGGGACCCCCGGGAGCAATGAGCAGTTCTTC. The encoded protein is CASSTRAGTPGSNEQFF.

This clonotype was seen a handful of times. A single base separates this from a much larger clone, so it may be a read error. This likely comes from a read error, as the CDR3 has no conserved phenylalanine or tryptophan at its end. The chain joins TRBV6-1 to TRBJ1-5; D not certain. The V gene's germline CDR1 is MNHNS and CDR2 SASEGT. V lost 2 bases and J 5 bases, leaving 10 bases between the germline ends. CDR3 length: 14 residues. The chain's CDR3 is CASSERRNYQPQHS. The CDR3 bases are TGTGCCAGCAGTGAAAGACGGAACTATCAGCCCCAGCATTCT.

The chain joins TRBV11-2 to TRBJ2-7; D is unclear. The CDR3 has 12 residues. From germline, CDR1 is SGHAT and CDR2 FQNNGV. Trimming stripped 10 bases from V and 5 bases from J, with 15 bases between. The CDR3 reads CANSLGKNEQYF. The CDR3 bases are TGTGCCAATAGCTTAGGGAAAAACGAGCAGTACTTC.

On this clonotype itself: This likely comes from a read error, as the CDR3 has no conserved phenylalanine or tryptophan at its end. The chain has TRBV29-1 and TRBJ2-5; D not certain. In germline, CDR1 is SQVTM, CDR2 ANQGSEA. The CDR3 is made up of 12 amino acids. Trimming took 3 bases from V and 3 from J, leaving 8 bases between them. The DNA of the CDR3 is TGCAGCGTTGATAGAAGGGAAGAGACCCAGTACCTC. Protein sequence: CSVDRREETQYL.

The rearrangement links TRBV19 to TRBJ2-2; 8 bases agree with TRBD1. Germline CDR1 LNHDA, CDR2 SQIVND (reference sequence). V lost 2 bases, J lost 6 bases, and 14 bases stayed unmatched. The CDR3 contains 18 residues. CDR3: CASSIIPKFGTGPGELFF. CDR3 nucleotide sequence: TGTGCCAGTAGTATAATCCCCAAGTTCGGGACAGGCCCCGGGGAGCTGTTTTTT.

Concerning this clonotype itself: A much larger clonotype is one base distant, so this may be a read error. The chain has TRBV28 and TRBJ1-6; 7 nucleotides align to TRBD1. CDR1 is MDHEN and CDR2 is SYDVKM in the germline V gene. V shed 10 bases and J 11 bases; nucleotides not matched to a gene: 8. The CDR3 covers 12 residues. CDR3 sequence reads: CANRDRDTPLHF. As DNA, the CDR3 is TGTGCCAACAGAGACAGGGACACACCCCTCCACTTT.

Details on this clonotype: At one end the junction does not follow the germline gene, possibly because of a read error. V gene TRBV11-2 combines with J gene TRBJ1-6; perhaps TRBD1 as D (5 bases). Germline CDR1 is SGHAT and CDR2 is FQNNGV. CDR3 length equals 13 residues. Here the CDR3 reads CVSHGGYNSPLHF. Here the CDR3 DNA reads TGTGTCAGCCACGGGGGGTATAATTCACCCCTCCACTTT. The variable domain in full, with the rest retrieved from reference TRBV11-2 and TRBJ1-6, is EAGVAQSPRYKIIEKRQSVAFWCNPISGHATLYWYQQILGQGPKLLIQFQNNGVVDDSQLPKDRFSAERLKGVDSTLKIQPAKLEDSAVYLCVSHGGYNSPLHFGNGTRLTVT.

On this clonotype: Relative to the germline gene, one junction end is altered; a read error may explain this. V is TRBV5-1 and J is TRBJ1-4; D gene uncertain. The V gene's germline CDR1 is SGHRS and CDR2 YFSETQ. This CDR3 comprises 16 residues. The chain's CDR3 is CTSSSLGRQENEKLFF. CDR3 in DNA: TGCACCAGCAGCTCGCTAGGTCGTCAGGAAAATGAAAAACTGTTTTTT.

This clonotype was detected many times. The gene calls are TRBV4-1 and TRBJ1-5; D remains ambiguous. Germline values: CDR1 MGHRA, CDR2 YSYEKL. The length of the CDR3 is 16 residues. Between the trimmed V and J ends, which lost 2 bases and 3 bases, there was a span of 14 bases. Written as DNA, the CDR3 is TGCGCCAGCAGCCAACGATTTTCGGACCCCAATCAGCCCCAGCATTTT. Protein: CASSQRFSDPNQPQHF.

This clonotype has more than one count but fewer than ten. The chain is built from TRBV5-1 and TRBJ2-2, with 7 nucleotides matching TRBD1. V gave up 3 bases and J gave up 4 bases; unmatched junction bases: 18. Per the germline V gene, CDR1 is SGHRS and CDR2 is YFSETQ. The CDR3 extends over 19 amino acids. The CDR3 bases are TGCGCCAGCAGCTCGCACCTACCGGGACAGTGGTTTGGCACCGGGGAGCTGTTTTTT. Amino acid sequence: CASSSHLPGQWFGTGELFF. The full variable domain, with the rest looked up from reference TRBV5-1 and TRBJ2-2, is KAGVTQTPRYLIKTRGQQVTLSCSPISGHRSVSWYQQTPGQGLQFLFEYFSETQRNKGNFPGRFSGRQFSNSRSEMNVSTLELGDSALYLCASSSHLPGQWFGTGELFFGEGSRLTVL.

The rearrangement links TRBV12-3 or TRBV12-4 to TRBJ1-5; possible D gene TRBD1, 5 bases. The CDR3 runs 12 residues. The V end was cut by 6 bases, the J end by 12 bases, with 15 bases between. CDR3 in DNA: TGTGCCAGCAGCCGGGACGTACGGCTCCAGCATTTT. It is translated as CASSRDVRLQHF.

With respect to this clonotype: The junction does not match germline at one end; this may be a read error. V and J are TRBV29-1 and TRBJ2-5; D is tentatively TRBD1 or TRBD2 (5 bases each). The CDR3 loop spans 15 amino acids. Germline V CDR1 and CDR2: SQVTM, ANQGSEA. Here the CDR3 reads CRVEVGRYLQETQNF. CDR3 in DNA: TGCAGAGTTGAAGTGGGACGGTACCTTCAGGAGACCCAGAACTTC.

Concerning this clonotype itself: With a much larger clone just one base away, this may be a read error. This chain uses TRBV10-1 with TRBJ1-2; 10 bases fit TRBD1. Germline V CDR1 and CDR2: WNHNN, SYGVQD (reference sequence). Trimming cost V 6 bases and J 3 bases; bases outside gene matches: 13. The CDR3 has 17 residues. The CDR3 region has the DNA TGCGCCAGCAGAGTGGAGGACAGGGGGAACCTATACTATGGCTACACCTTC. Amino acid sequence: CASRVEDRGNLYYGYTF.

This clonotype was seen at least ten times. The chain links TRBV29-1 to TRBJ1-2; D is unclear. This CDR3 comprises 11 residues. Trimming took off 3 bases at V and 1 base at J, with 3 bases between the two ends. Germline V gives CDR1 SQVTM, CDR2 ANQGSEA. The CDR3 nucleotides are TGCAGCGTTGAGGTTAACTATGGCTACACCTTC. Translating it yields CSVEVNYGYTF.

This clonotype was counted only a few times. This may stem from a read error, because a much larger clone lies one nucleotide away. Here the CDR3 omits its conserved ending phenylalanine or tryptophan, so a read error is the likely source. CDR3 in DNA: TGTGCCAGCAGTTTTTTGGGCTATGGCTACACCCTC. Translation: CASSFLGYGYTL. This chain joins TRBV28 and TRBJ1-2; D unresolved. This CDR3 comprises 12 residues. V lost 3 bases and J lost 4, with 6 bases in between. Germline V gene data show CDR1 as MDHEN and CDR2 as SYDVKM.

With regard to this clonotype: A clone one base away is much larger, so this may be a read error. The rearrangement joins TRBV7-8 to TRBJ1-5; tentative D call: TRBD1 (5 bases). Germline values: CDR1 SGHVS, CDR2 FQNEAQ. The CDR3 covers 13 residues. The CDR3: CASGLGANQPQHF. The DNA of the CDR3 is TGTGCCAGCGGCTTAGGGGCTAATCAGCCCCAGCATTTT.

In this sample, this clonotype turned up once. The V call is TRBV6-6, the J call TRBJ2-2; TRBD1 might be the D (6 bases). This CDR3 comprises 16 residues. With 9 bases removed from V and 8 bases from J, the gap between germline ends came to 25 bases. Germline CDR1 MNHNY, CDR2 SVGAGI (reference sequence). Here the CDR3 DNA reads TGTGCCAGTAGCCAGGTCAGGGGCGAGGTGGTTGGGGAGCTGTTTTTT. This translates into CASSQVRGEVVGELFF.

This clonotype has ten or more counts. This chain uses TRBV4-1 with TRBJ1-2, with D possibly being TRBD1 (5 bases). Deletions cut 0 bases from V and 4 bases from J, with 15 bases between. This CDR3 is 16 amino acids long. Germline V gene sequence: CDR1 MGHRA, CDR2 YSYEKL. The CDR3 spells CASSQDLEGFTYGYTF. Here the CDR3 DNA reads TGCGCCAGCAGCCAAGATCTCGAGGGGTTTACCTATGGCTACACCTTC.

In regard to this clonotype: Its ends do not fully match the called genes, so a read error is possible. The gene calls are TRBV4-1 and TRBJ2-1; TRBD2 might be the D (8 bases). The germline V gene encodes CDR1 MGHRA and CDR2 YSYEKL. The CDR3 length is 18 residues. Written as DNA, the CDR3 is TGCGTCAGCAGCCAAGCGGGACTAGAGGGGGCGTTAGAAGGAGAGCAGTTCTTC. This sequence encodes CVSSQAGLEGALEGEQFF.